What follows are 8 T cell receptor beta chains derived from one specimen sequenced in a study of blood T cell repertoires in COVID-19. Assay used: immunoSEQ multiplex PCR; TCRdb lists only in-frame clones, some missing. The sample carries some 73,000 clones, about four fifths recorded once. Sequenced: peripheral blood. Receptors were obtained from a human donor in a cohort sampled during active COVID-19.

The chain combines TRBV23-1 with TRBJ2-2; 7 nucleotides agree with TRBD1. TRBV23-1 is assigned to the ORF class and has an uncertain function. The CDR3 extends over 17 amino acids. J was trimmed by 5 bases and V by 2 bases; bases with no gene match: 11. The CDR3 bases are TGCGCCAGCAGTCAACGCCGACAGGGTCTAGGAACCGGGGAGCTGTTTTTT. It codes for CASSQRRQGLGTGELFF.

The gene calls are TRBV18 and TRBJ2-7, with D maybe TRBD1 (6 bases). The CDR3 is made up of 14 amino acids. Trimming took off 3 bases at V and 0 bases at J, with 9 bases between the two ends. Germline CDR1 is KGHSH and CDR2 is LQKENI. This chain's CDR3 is CASSPDRSSYEQYF. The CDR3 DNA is TGTGCCAGCTCACCCGACAGGAGCTCCTACGAGCAGTACTTC.

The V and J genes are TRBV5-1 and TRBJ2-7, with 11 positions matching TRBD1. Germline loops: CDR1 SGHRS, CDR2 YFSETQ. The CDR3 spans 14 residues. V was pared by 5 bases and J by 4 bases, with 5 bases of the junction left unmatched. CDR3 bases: TGCGCCAGCAGACCCGGGACAGGGGGTTACGAGCAGTACTTC. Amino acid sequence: CASRPGTGGYEQYF.

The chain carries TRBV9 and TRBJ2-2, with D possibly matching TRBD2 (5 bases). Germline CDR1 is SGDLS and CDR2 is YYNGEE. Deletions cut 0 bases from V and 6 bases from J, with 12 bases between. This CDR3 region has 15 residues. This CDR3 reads CASSVVGNGAGELFF. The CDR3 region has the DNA TGTGCCAGCAGCGTAGTAGGGAACGGGGCCGGGGAGCTGTTTTTT. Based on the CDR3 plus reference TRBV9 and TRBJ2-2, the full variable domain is DSGVTQTPKHLITATGQRVTLRCSPRSGDLSVYWYQQSLDQGLQFLIQYYNGEERAKGNILERFSAQQFPDLHSELNLSSLELGDSALYFCASSVVGNGAGELFFGEGSRLTVL.

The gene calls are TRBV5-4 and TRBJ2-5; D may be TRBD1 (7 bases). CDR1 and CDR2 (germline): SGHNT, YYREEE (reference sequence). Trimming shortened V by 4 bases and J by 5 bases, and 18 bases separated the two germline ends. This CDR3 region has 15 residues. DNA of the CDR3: TGTGCCAGCAGCGGGCCCATACAGGGGAGGGAGACCCAGTACTTC. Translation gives CASSGPIQGRETQYF.

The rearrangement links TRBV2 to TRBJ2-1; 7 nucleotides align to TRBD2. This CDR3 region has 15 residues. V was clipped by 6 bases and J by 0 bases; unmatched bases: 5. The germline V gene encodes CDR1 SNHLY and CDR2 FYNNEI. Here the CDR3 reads CASSPSGSSYNEQFF. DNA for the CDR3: TGTGCCAGCAGCCCTAGCGGTAGCTCCTACAATGAGCAGTTCTTC.

The CDR3 loop is CASSVAAGANVLTF. The CDR3 nucleotides are TGTGCCAGTAGTGTAGCTGCTGGGGCCAACGTCCTGACTTTC. V is TRBV19 and J is TRBJ2-6, with D unresolved. This CDR3 is built from 14 residues. Germline CDR1 and CDR2: LNHDA and SQIVND (reference sequence). The V end was cut by 5 bases, the J end by 2 bases, with 7 bases between.

The CDR3 DNA sequence: TGTGCCAGTAGTGTCCGGGACAGGGCGGTGTCCCTTTCCTACGAGCAGTACTTC. Encoded protein: CASSVRDRAVSLSYEQYF. This rearrangement joins TRBV19 to TRBJ2-7, with 9 bases fitting TRBD1. CDR1 and CDR2 from the germline V gene are LNHDA and SQIVND (reference sequence). V lost 5 bases to trimming and J lost 1 base; unmatched junction nucleotides: 15. CDR3 length equals 18 residues.